This passage covers 19 T cell receptor beta chains from one sample sequenced in a study of T-cell reconstitution after alpha-beta-depleted transplantation in children. Researchers prepared the TCRbeta library using unique molecular identifiers, the study reports. TCRdb reanalysed the PCR reads using MiXCR and keeps one entry per CDR3 protein. Of 200,000 to 300,000 distinct CDR3 sequences listed, about 25% are singletons. This sample comprised PBMCs, obtained before TCRalphabeta/CD19-depleted stem cell transplant. The source of these receptors is a girl aged 2 to 10 with Fanconi anemia, due to receive a stem cell transplant.

This clonotype has at least ten counts. This chain uses TRBV29-1 with TRBJ2-5; D is unresolved. The CDR3 extends over 12 amino acids. With 5 bases removed from V and 2 bases from J, the gap between germline ends came to 9 bases. The germline CDR1 and CDR2 sequences are SQVTM and ANQGSEA. CDR3 region: CSVSLGQETQYF. The CDR3 bases are TGCAGCGTTTCCCTAGGACAAGAGACCCAGTACTTC.

At least ten counts were recorded for this clonotype. In DNA, the CDR3 is TGCAGCGTTGGCAGGGACGGCTACGAGCAGTACTTC. This translates into CSVGRDGYEQYF. The chain is built from TRBV29-1 and TRBJ2-7, with D perhaps TRBD1 or TRBD2 (5 bases each). Germline assignment: CDR1 SQVTM and CDR2 ANQGSEA. The CDR3 spans 12 residues. Trimming shortened V by 4 bases and J by 3 bases, and 10 bases separated the two germline ends.

V usage is TRBV29-1 and J usage is TRBJ2-5, with D perhaps matching TRBD1 (6 bases). Trimming shortened V by 5 bases and J by 2 bases, and 12 bases separated the two germline ends. CDR3 length: 13 amino acids. Germline CDR1 and CDR2: SQVTM and ANQGSEA. The CDR3 loop reads CSVNRVYQETQYF. The DNA of the CDR3 is TGCAGCGTTAACAGGGTGTATCAAGAGACCCAGTACTTC.

This clonotype occurred many times. This sequence joins TRBV11-1 and TRBJ2-2; D ambiguous. This CDR3 has 15 amino acids. From germline, CDR1 is SGHAT and CDR2 FQDESV (reference sequence). Trimming removed 1 base at V and 3 bases at J, with 9 bases between. The CDR3 DNA sequence: TGTGCCAGCAGCTTAGTAGGATCACACACCGGGGAGCTGTTTTTT. Its protein is CASSLVGSHTGELFF.

The genes are TRBV5-4 and TRBJ2-1, with 11 bases lining up with TRBD2. V trimming: 2 bases; J trimming: 3 bases; junction bases outside the gene matches: 7. The CDR3 is 17 amino acids. Germline-derived CDR1 and CDR2 are SGHNT and YYREEE (reference sequence). CDR3 in amino acids: CASSLRLAGPFYNEQFF. The CDR3 coding sequence is TGTGCCAGCAGCTTACGACTAGCGGGACCCTTCTACAATGAGCAGTTCTTC. Full variable domain (rest looked up from reference TRBV5-4 and TRBJ2-1): ETGVTQSPTHLIKTRGQQVTLRCSSQSGHNTVSWYQQALGQGPQFIFQYYREEENGRGNFPPRFSGLQFPNYSSELNVNALELDDSALYLCASSLRLAGPFYNEQFFGPGTRLTVL.

About this clonotype itself: Being one base from a much bigger clone, this may be a read error. The J gene is TRBJ2-7, the V gene TRBV12-3 or TRBV12-4; 10 bases are a match to TRBD1. The CDR3 is 14 residues long. V gave up 1 base and J gave up 6 bases; unmatched junction bases: 3. The CDR3 DNA reads TGTGCCAGCAGTTTAGGGGACAGGGGTTTCGAGCAGTACTTC. This encodes CASSLGDRGFEQYF.

The chain uses TRBV29-1 and TRBJ2-3; D is undetermined. This CDR3 comprises 16 residues. Germline values: CDR1 SQVTM, CDR2 ANQGSEA. V lost 0 bases, J lost 2 bases, and 15 bases lay in between. CDR3 DNA sequence: TGCAGCGTTGAAGATTTTTCCTCGCGTTCCACAGATACGCAGTATTTT. Its protein product is CSVEDFSSRSTDTQYF.

The chain combines TRBV24-1 with TRBJ2-1; D is uncertain. This CDR3 region has 15 residues. V lost 1 base and J lost 8, with 14 bases in between. Looked up from germline, CDR1 is KGHDR and CDR2 is SFDVKD. The CDR3 region is CATSDLPRGVDEQFF. The CDR3 nucleotides are TGTGCCACCAGTGATTTACCTCGTGGCGTAGATGAGCAGTTCTTC.

This clonotype was picked up a small number of times. The chain combines TRBV5-1 with TRBJ2-2, with 10 bases fitting TRBD2. CDR1 is SGHRS and CDR2 is YFSETQ in the germline V gene. The CDR3 spans 16 residues. Trimming cost V 4 bases and J 0 bases; bases outside gene matches: 3. CDR3 region: CASSGGLAANTGELFF. CDR3 nucleotide sequence: TGCGCCAGCAGCGGAGGACTAGCGGCGAACACCGGGGAGCTGTTTTTT.

This clonotype was seen many times. The V call is TRBV10-2, the J call TRBJ2-7; 11 bases agree with TRBD2. From germline, CDR1 is WSHSY and CDR2 SAAADI. The CDR3 covers 13 residues. V dropped 10 bases and J dropped 4; count of bases not matched to a gene: 6. In DNA, the CDR3 is TGCGCCACAACAACTAGCGGGAGTTACGAGCAGTACTTC. It specifies CATTTSGSYEQYF.

This clonotype came up a few times. The chain combines TRBV5-6 with TRBJ2-5; D gene unclear. The V gene lost 2 bases and the J gene lost 0 bases, with 14 bases spanning the gap. The CDR3 extends over 16 amino acids. CDR1 and CDR2 from the germline V gene are SGHDT and YYEEEE. Here the CDR3 reads CASSFQLDGYQETQYF. The CDR3 region has the DNA TGTGCCAGCAGCTTTCAACTGGACGGGTACCAAGAGACCCAGTACTTC.

The chain is built from TRBV29-1 and TRBJ2-3; 7 bases are a match to TRBD1. In germline, CDR1 is SQVTM, CDR2 ANQGSEA. CDR3 length equals 14 residues. The J segment lost 5 bases and the V segment lost 5 bases, leaving 10 bases of the junction unmatched. The CDR3 sequence is CSVRPRQGIDTQYF. The CDR3 coding sequence is TGCAGCGTTCGGCCTAGACAGGGAATAGATACGCAGTATTTT.

The CDR3 nucleotides read TGTGCCAGCAGCCATCACCGGGACAGGGCCTACAATGAGCAGTTCTTC. Translated: CASSHHRDRAYNEQFF. The rearrangement links TRBV5-5 to TRBJ2-1, with TRBD1 matching 9 bases. Trimming at V came to 4 bases and at J to 2 bases, leaving 7 bases not matched to a gene. The CDR3 consists of 16 residues. Germline-derived CDR1 and CDR2 are SGHKS and YYEKEE (reference sequence).

This chain links TRBV20-1 with TRBJ2-6; D not certain. V lost 6 bases to trimming and J lost 2 bases, with 11 bases between them. The CDR3 totals 14 residues. Germline lookup yields CDR1 DFQATT and CDR2 SNEGSKA (reference sequence). The CDR3, as DNA: TGCAGTGCCTCTGAAGGGACTGGGGCCAACGTCCTGACTTTC. Its protein is CSASEGTGANVLTF.

The chain uses TRBV29-1 and TRBJ2-3; 12 bases match TRBD2. The ends lost 6 bases at V and 5 bases at J; junction bases unmatched: 9. CDR1 is SQVTM and CDR2 is ANQGSEA in the germline V gene. CDR3 length equals 15 residues. The CDR3 protein is CSVNTAGLAGDTQYF. The CDR3 nucleotides read TGCAGCGTAAACACCGCGGGACTAGCGGGAGATACGCAGTATTTT.

Written as DNA, the CDR3 is TGTGCCAGCAGTTACACCCTAGGTAGCGGTGCAGCCAAAAACATTCAGTACTTC. This translates into CASSYTLGSGAAKNIQYF. V and J are TRBV6-2 or TRBV6-3 and TRBJ2-4; a possible D gene is TRBD2 (6 bases). The CDR3 is made up of 18 amino acids. Trimming left V 2 bases short and J 0 bases short, with 17 bases between. Germline CDR1 is MNHEY and CDR2 is SVGEGT.

This clonotype was recorded a few times. This chain connects TRBV7-9 to TRBJ2-7, with D possibly matching TRBD2 (5 bases). Germline V CDR1 and CDR2: SEHNR, FQNEAQ (reference sequence). Trimming left V 2 bases short and J 2 bases short, with 10 bases between. The CDR3 loop spans 14 amino acids. The CDR3 nucleotides read TGTGCCAGCAGCTTAAACGGGGATACCTACGAGCAGTACTTC. This codes for CASSLNGDTYEQYF.

The chain carries TRBV29-1 and TRBJ1-2; 10 bases are a match to TRBD1. This CDR3 comprises 15 residues. Germline CDR1 reads SQVTM; CDR2 reads ANQGSEA. Losses at the gene ends were 0 bases for V and 2 bases for J; bases not matched to a gene: 3. The CDR3 is CSVEDDRGPNYGYTF. The CDR3 DNA reads as TGCAGCGTTGAAGATGACAGGGGGCCGAACTATGGCTACACCTTC.

This clonotype was counted only a few times. The gene calls are TRBV12-3 or TRBV12-4 and TRBJ2-1; D gene unclear. CDR3 length equals 12 residues. The V end lost 4 bases, the J end lost 6 bases, and 7 bases lay between the germline ends. CDR3 sequence: CASSYNSNEQFF. CDR3 in DNA: TGTGCCAGCAGTTACAACTCCAATGAGCAGTTCTTC.